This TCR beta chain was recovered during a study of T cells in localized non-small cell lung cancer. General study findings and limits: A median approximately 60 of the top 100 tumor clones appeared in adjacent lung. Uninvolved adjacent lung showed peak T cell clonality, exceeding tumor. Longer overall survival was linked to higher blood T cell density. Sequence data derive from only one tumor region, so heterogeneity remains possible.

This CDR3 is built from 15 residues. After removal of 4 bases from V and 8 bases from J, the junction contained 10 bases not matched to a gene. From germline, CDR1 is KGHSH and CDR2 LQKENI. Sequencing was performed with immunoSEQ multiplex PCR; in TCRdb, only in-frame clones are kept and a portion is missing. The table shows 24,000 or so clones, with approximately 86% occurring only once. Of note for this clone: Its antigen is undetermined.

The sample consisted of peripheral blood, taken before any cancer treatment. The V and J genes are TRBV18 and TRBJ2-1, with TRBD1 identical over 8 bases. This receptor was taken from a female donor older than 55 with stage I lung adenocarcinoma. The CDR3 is CASSRPGQEWDEQFF. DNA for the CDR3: TGTGCCAGCTCACGACCGGGACAGGAATGGGATGAGCAGTTCTTC.